This TCR beta chain was sequenced during a study of T cells after somatic rescue of genetic block. V lost 1 base to trimming and J lost 5 bases, with 8 bases between them. CDR3 length: 13 amino acids. CDR1 is SGHNT and CDR2 is YYREEE in the germline V gene (reference sequence). Produced via immunoSEQ multiplex PCR; TCRdb's table is partial and in-frame only. The profile shows over 95,000 clones, around nine tenths of them singletons. This sequence was found in a woman between 18 and 29 years old. V usage is TRBV5-4 and J usage is TRBJ2-3, with D possibly TRBD2 on 6 matching bases. Material: peripheral blood mononuclear cells (PBMCs). The CDR3 nucleotides read TGTGCCAGCAGCTTGTGGGGGGAAGATACGCAGTATTTT. As protein: CASSLWGEDTQYF.